This is a list of T cell receptor beta chains from one sample in a study of OX40 agonist ivuxolimab in advanced cancers. The table came from immunoSEQ multiplex PCR; TCRdb's copy has only in-frame clones and leaves some out. The profile shows some 25,000 clones, 60% to 80% of them singletons. This sample comprised CD4+ or CD8+ T cells sorted from blood, obtained in a trial of the OX40 agonist ivuxolimab. The receptors come from an adult with an advanced solid tumor such as melanoma, head and neck, liver or kidney cancer. Each CDR3 is given with its conserved first and last residue. D genes are given only for firm matches. Some rows have no size entry. The others give once, few or many, or a class for an expanded clone.

d_gene	abundance	v_gene	j_gene	CDR3aa	CDR3nt
-	-	TRBV28	TRBJ1-4	CASSFGASPRGLFF	TGTGCCAGCAGTTTTGGGGCTTCTCCCCGGGGACTGTTTTTT
TRBD1	-	TRBV7-6	TRBJ2-6	CASSLVGQGFSGANVLTF	TGTGCCAGCAGCTTAGTGGGACAGGGGTTCTCTGGGGCCAACGTCCTGACTTTC
-	-	TRBV9	TRBJ2-7	CASGTLGPGEQYF	TGTGCCAGCGGGACCTTGGGGCCGGGGGAGCAGTACTTC
-	once	TRBV27	TRBJ1-5	CASSLSRASNQPQHF	TGTGCCAGCAGTTTATCTCGGGCTAGCAATCAGCCCCAGCATTTT
TRBD1	-	TRBV5-1	TRBJ2-2	CASSLAGTGGGGTGELFF	TGCGCCAGCAGCTTGGCCGGGACAGGGGGCGGAGGCACCGGGGAGCTGTTTTTT
TRBD1	-	TRBV6-1	TRBJ2-3	CASRIQGADTQYF	TGTGCCAGCAGAATACAGGGGGCAGATACGCAGTATTTT
-	-	TRBV28	TRBJ1-4	CASSGRGRGIATNEKLFF	TGTGCCAGCAGTGGAAGGGGTAGGGGAATTGCAACTAATGAAAAACTGTTTTTT
-	few	TRBV19	TRBJ1-1	CASSIGIGSITEAFF	TGTGCCAGTAGTATAGGTATAGGCTCTATCACTGAAGCTTTCTTT
-	-	TRBV20-1	TRBJ2-5	CSAGQETQYF	TGCAGTGCAGGGCAAGAGACCCAGTACTTC
-	few	TRBV6-4	TRBJ2-2	CASSSRDATGELFF	TGTGCCAGCTCGAGCCGGGATGCGACCGGGGAGCTGTTTTTT
TRBD1	-	TRBV19	TRBJ1-1	CASSWGQTNTEAFF	TGTGCCAGTAGTTGGGGACAGACCAACACTGAAGCTTTCTTT
-	-	TRBV9	TRBJ2-2	CASSVDTGELFF	TGTGCCAGCAGCGTAGACACCGGGGAGCTGTTTTTT
-	-	TRBV28	TRBJ1-3	CASTLPSGNTIYF	TGTGCCAGCACCCTGCCTTCTGGAAACACCATATATTTT
TRBD2	-	TRBV14	TRBJ2-1	CASSLLAGYNEQFF	TGTGCCAGCAGCCTACTAGCGGGATACAATGAGCAGTTCTTC
-	-	TRBV27	TRBJ2-3	CASGLPLTQYF	TGTGCCAGCGGTTTACCTCTCACGCAGTATTTT
-	-	TRBV19	TRBJ1-1	CASSKGYGTEAFF	TGTGCCAGTAGTAAGGGGTACGGCACTGAAGCTTTCTTT
-	once	TRBV9	TRBJ2-7	CASSASGFISEQYF	TGTGCCAGCAGCGCCTCGGGCTTTATCTCCGAGCAGTACTTC
-	-	TRBV30	TRBJ1-2	CAWRTDSNYGYTF	TGTGCCTGGAGGACAGACTCTAACTATGGCTACACCTTC
-	-	TRBV28	TRBJ2-7	CASSLSPIYEQYF	TGTGCCAGCAGTTTATCCCCCATTTACGAGCAGTACTTC
TRBD1	-	TRBV5-8	TRBJ1-1	CASSLNPGGTEAFF	TGTGCCAGCAGCCTAAACCCAGGGGGCACTGAAGCTTTCTTT
TRBD1	-	TRBV4-3	TRBJ1-1	CASSRDSGGNTEAFF	TGCGCCAGCAGCCGGGACAGTGGGGGGAACACTGAAGCTTTCTTT
-	-	TRBV12-5	TRBJ2-2	CASGLVSQLWTGELFF	TGTGCTAGTGGTTTGGTAAGCCAGTTGTGGACCGGGGAGCTGTTTTTT
-	-	TRBV7-9	TRBJ2-7	CASSPRLERVYEQYF	TGTGCCAGCAGCCCCCGCCTTGAGCGGGTCTACGAGCAGTACTTC
-	-	TRBV2	TRBJ1-5	CASRGSTQPQHF	TGTGCCAGCAGGGGAAGTACTCAGCCCCAGCATTTT
TRBD1	-	TRBV7-9	TRBJ1-1	CASSSWDRDYTMTEAFF	TGTGCCAGCAGCTCCTGGGACAGGGACTACACTATGACTGAAGCTTTCTTT
-	-	TRBV21-1	TRBJ2-7	CASRLNQPGQDPGDSGSYEQYF	TGTGCCAGCAGACTTAACCAACCTGGACAGGATCCAGGGGATAGCGGGAGCTACGAGCAGTACTTC
-	-	TRBV9	TRBJ2-3	CASSLQNSAGTDTQYF	TGTGCCAGCAGCTTGCAGAACTCGGCCGGCACAGATACGCAGTATTTT
-	-	TRBV7-9	TRBJ2-5	CASSLASLVQETQYF	TGTGCCAGCAGCTTAGCGTCGTTGGTTCAAGAGACCCAGTACTTC
TRBD1	-	TRBV11-1	TRBJ1-1	CASRQGDINTEAFF	TGTGCCAGCCGACAGGGAGACATCAACACTGAAGCTTTCTTT
-	-	TRBV6-6	TRBJ2-1	CASSRLGGGPYNEQFF	TGTGCCAGCAGTCGCCTCGGCGGCGGCCCCTACAATGAGCAGTTCTTC
-	-	TRBV7-2	TRBJ1-5	CASRVGNSNQPQHF	TGTGCCAGCCGGGTAGGCAATAGCAATCAGCCCCAGCATTTT
TRBD1	-	TRBV27	TRBJ2-5	CASSPQDRIQETQYF	TGTGCCAGCAGTCCACAGGACAGGATCCAAGAGACCCAGTACTTC
-	many	TRBV27	TRBJ2-6	CASSLAAGANVLTF	TGTGCCAGCAGTTTGGCGGCTGGGGCCAACGTCCTGACTTTC
-	-	TRBV27	TRBJ2-7	CASSFSWGYEQYF	TGTGCCAGCAGTTTTTCTTGGGGCTACGAGCAGTACTTC
-	-	TRBV6-6	TRBJ2-1	CASSTTLNEQFF	TGTGCCAGCAGTACGACACTAAATGAGCAGTTCTTC
TRBD1	few	TRBV9	TRBJ1-3	CASSPGTGQNTIYF	TGTGCCAGCAGCCCCGGGACAGGGCAGAACACCATATATTTT
-	-	TRBV9	TRBJ2-7	CASSVEDSYEQYF	TGTGCCAGCAGCGTAGAGGATTCCTACGAGCAGTACTTC
-	few	TRBV27	TRBJ2-3	CASSRDNTDTQYF	TGTGCCAGCAGCCGGGACAACACAGATACGCAGTATTTT
TRBD1	-	TRBV5-1	TRBJ1-6	CASSFGTGVSSPLHF	TGCGCCAGCAGCTTTGGGACAGGGGTAAGTTCACCCCTCCACTTT
-	-	TRBV19	TRBJ2-7	CASSITTRWEQYF	TGTGCCAGTAGTATCACGACGAGGTGGGAGCAGTACTTC
-	-	TRBV6-1	TRBJ1-5	CASSEPQHF	TGTGCCAGCAGTGAGCCCCAGCATTTT
TRBD2	few	TRBV6-5	TRBJ2-5	CASSYSSGGAGETQYF	TGTGCCAGCAGTTACTCTAGCGGGGGGGCGGGTGAGACCCAGTACTTC
-	-	TRBV4-1	TRBJ2-4	CASSQDAVLAKNIQYF	TGCGCCAGCAGCCAAGACGCCGTCCTAGCCAAAAACATTCAGTACTTC
-	-	TRBV6-5	TRBJ2-7	CASSYRQRSSEQYF	TGTGCCAGCAGTTACCGGCAGCGTAGTTCCGAGCAGTACTTC
TRBD1	-	TRBV5-6	TRBJ2-5	CASSFRQGATQETQYF	TGTGCCAGCAGTTTTAGACAGGGGGCTACCCAAGAGACCCAGTACTTC
TRBD2	once	TRBV7-9	TRBJ2-7	CLTSGRSYEQYF	TGTCTGACTAGCGGGAGATCCTACGAGCAGTACTTC
-	-	TRBV11-3	TRBJ2-2	CASSSNTGELFF	TGTGCCAGCAGCTCGAACACCGGGGAGCTGTTTTTT
-	-	TRBV27	TRBJ2-2	CASSFTRNGELFF	TGTGCCAGCAGTTTTACTAGGAATGGGGAGCTGTTTTTT
-	-	TRBV6-5	TRBJ2-3	CASSFTEQTPQYF	TGTGCCAGCAGTTTCACCGAGCAGACTCCGCAGTATTTT
-	-	TRBV7-9	TRBJ1-2	CASSSGEGYTF	TGTGCCAGCAGCTCAGGGGAAGGCTACACCTTC
-	-	TRBV11-2	TRBJ2-7	CASSLTAGYEQYF	TGTGCCAGCAGCTTAACGGCGGGCTACGAGCAGTACTTC
-	once	TRBV28	TRBJ2-3	CASSLGVRGTQYF	TGTGCCAGCAGCCTCGGGGTGCGTGGGACGCAGTATTTT
TRBD1	-	TRBV28	TRBJ2-1	CASSLDRGGVDEQFF	TGTGCCAGCAGTTTAGACAGGGGGGGAGTCGATGAGCAGTTCTTC
-	-	TRBV6-5	TRBJ1-1	CATAQGGVNTEAFF	TGTGCCACCGCGCAGGGTGGGGTGAACACTGAAGCTTTCTTT